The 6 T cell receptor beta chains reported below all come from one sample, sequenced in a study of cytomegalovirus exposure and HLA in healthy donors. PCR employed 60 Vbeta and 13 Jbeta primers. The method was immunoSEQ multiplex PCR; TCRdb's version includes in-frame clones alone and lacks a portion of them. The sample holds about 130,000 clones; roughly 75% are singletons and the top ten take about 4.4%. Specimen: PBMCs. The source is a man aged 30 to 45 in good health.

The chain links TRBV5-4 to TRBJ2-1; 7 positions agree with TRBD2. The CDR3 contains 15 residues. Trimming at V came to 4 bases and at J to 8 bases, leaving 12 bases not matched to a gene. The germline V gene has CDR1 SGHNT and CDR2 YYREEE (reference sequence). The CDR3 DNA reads TGTGCCAGCAGCCCTGCGGCTTCTGGGGGGGATGAGCAGTTCTTC. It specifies CASSPAASGGDEQFF.

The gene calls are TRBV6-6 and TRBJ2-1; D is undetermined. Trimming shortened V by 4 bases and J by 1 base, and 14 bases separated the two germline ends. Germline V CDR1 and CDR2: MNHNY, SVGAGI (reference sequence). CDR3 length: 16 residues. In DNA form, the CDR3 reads TGTGCCAGCAGTTCCGCTAAGGCTAGTTCCTACAATGAGCAGTTCTTC. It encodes CASSSAKASSYNEQFF.

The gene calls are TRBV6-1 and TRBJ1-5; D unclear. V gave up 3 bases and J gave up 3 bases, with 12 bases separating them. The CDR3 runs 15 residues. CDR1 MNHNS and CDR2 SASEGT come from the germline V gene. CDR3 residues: CASSDGLNFNQPQHF. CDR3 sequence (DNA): TGTGCCAGCAGTGACGGACTGAACTTCAATCAGCCCCAGCATTTT.

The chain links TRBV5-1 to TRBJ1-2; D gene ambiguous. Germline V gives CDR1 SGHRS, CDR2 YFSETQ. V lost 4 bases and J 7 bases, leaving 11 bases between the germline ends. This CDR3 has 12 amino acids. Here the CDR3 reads CASSRGMTGYTF. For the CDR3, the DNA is TGCGCCAGCAGCCGAGGGATGACTGGCTACACCTTC.

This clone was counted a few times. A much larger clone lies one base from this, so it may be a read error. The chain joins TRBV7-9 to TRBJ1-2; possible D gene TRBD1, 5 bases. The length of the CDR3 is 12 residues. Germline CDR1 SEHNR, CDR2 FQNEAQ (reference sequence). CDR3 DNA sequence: TGTTCCAGCAGCTTAGCGGGGCTCGGCTACACCTTC. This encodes CSSSLAGLGYTF.

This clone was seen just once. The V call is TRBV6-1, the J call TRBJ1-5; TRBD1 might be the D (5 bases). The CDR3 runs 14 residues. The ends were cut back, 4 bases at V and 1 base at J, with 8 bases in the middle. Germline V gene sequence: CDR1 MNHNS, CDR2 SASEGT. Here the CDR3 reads CASSGQGSNQPQHF. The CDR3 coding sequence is TGTGCCAGCAGTGGCCAGGGAAGCAATCAGCCCCAGCATTTT.